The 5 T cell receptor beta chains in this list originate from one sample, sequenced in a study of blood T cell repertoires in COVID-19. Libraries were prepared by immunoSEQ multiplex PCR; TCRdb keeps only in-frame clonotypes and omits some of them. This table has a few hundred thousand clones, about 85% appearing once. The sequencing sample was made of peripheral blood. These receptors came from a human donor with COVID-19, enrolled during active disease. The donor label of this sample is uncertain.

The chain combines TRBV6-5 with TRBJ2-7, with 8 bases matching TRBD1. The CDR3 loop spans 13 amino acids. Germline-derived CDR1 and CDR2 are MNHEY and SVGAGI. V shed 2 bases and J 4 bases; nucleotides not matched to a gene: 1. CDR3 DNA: TGTGCCAGCAGTTACAACAGGGGGTACGAGCAGTACTTC. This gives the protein CASSYNRGYEQYF.

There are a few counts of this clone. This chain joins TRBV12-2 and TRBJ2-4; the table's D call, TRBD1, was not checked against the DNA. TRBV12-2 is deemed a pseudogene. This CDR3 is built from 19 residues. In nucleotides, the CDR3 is TGTGCAAGTCGCTTTCCGGACAGTTCCTTTTCGGGGGCCAAAAACATTCAGTACTTC. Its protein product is CASRFPDSSFSGAKNIQYF.

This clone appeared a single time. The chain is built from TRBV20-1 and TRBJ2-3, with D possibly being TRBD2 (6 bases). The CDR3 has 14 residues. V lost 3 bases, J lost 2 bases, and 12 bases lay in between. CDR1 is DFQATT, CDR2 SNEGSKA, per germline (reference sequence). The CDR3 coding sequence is TGCAGTGCTAGTGGCGGGGTTACCACAGATACGCAGTATTTT. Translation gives CSASGGVTTDTQYF.

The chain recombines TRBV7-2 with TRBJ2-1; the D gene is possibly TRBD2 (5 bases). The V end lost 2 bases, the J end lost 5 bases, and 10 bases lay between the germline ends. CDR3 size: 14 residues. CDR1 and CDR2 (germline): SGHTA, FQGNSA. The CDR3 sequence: CASSLRGSHNEQFF. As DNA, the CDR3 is TGTGCCAGCAGCTTAAGAGGGTCCCACAATGAGCAGTTCTTC. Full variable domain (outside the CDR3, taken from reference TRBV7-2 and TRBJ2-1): GAGVSQSPSNKVTEKGKDVELRCDPISGHTALYWYRQSLGQGLEFLIYFQGNSAPDKSGLPSDRFSAERTGGSVSTLTIQRTQQEDSAVYLCASSLRGSHNEQFFGPGTRLTVL.

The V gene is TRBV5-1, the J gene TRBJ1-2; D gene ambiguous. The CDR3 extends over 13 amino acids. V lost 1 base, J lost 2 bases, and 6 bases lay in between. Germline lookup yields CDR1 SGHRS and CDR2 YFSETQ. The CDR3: CASSLPPNYGYTF. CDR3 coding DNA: TGCGCCAGCAGCTTGCCCCCGAACTATGGCTACACCTTC.